The 19 T cell receptor beta chains below come from one sample, sequenced in a study of CD8 T cells in ankylosing spondylitis. TCRdb independently ran MiXCR on the 5' RACE reads; one entry per CDR3 protein. The table records 200,000 or so distinct CDR3 sequences, 15% to 20% of them present only once. Sequencing was carried out using blood, either unsorted or a sorted T cell fraction (not recorded which). The receptor set was obtained from a male donor between 5 and 29 years old with ankylosing spondylitis or in good health (not recorded which).

A word on this clonotype: A junction end diverges from the germline sequence, so it may reflect a read error. V usage is TRBV29-1 and J usage is TRBJ2-6, with D possibly matching TRBD1 (5 bases). Germline V gives CDR1 SQVTM, CDR2 ANQGSEA. The CDR3 spans 14 residues. CDR3 amino acids: CSVGLVSGANVLPF. The CDR3 nucleotides are TGCAGCGTTGGGTTGGTCTCTGGGGCCAACGTCCTGCCTTTC.

This clonotype was counted only a few times. The rearrangement joins TRBV29-1 to TRBJ2-3; TRBD1 agrees at 7 bases. Germline lookup yields CDR1 SQVTM and CDR2 ANQGSEA. Trimming removed 3 bases from V and 5 bases from J; junction bases left unmatched: 14. The CDR3 loop spans 16 amino acids. The CDR3 reads CSVDFRDSAVRDTQYF. CDR3 nucleotides: TGCAGCGTTGATTTTCGGGACAGCGCAGTGAGAGATACGCAGTATTTT.

This clonotype was recorded many times. This chain links TRBV19 with TRBJ2-2; 8 bases are a match to TRBD1. The CDR3 runs to 16 residues. Trimming took 5 bases from V and 2 from J; bases not matched to a gene: 7. Per the germline V gene, CDR1 is LNHDA and CDR2 is SQIVND (reference sequence). The CDR3: CASSSPTGANTGELFF. For the CDR3, the DNA is TGTGCCAGTAGTTCCCCGACAGGGGCCAACACCGGGGAGCTGTTTTTT.

This clonotype was picked up many times. V usage is TRBV4-2 and J usage is TRBJ2-1, with 7 bases identical to TRBD1. Looked up from germline, CDR1 is LGHNA and CDR2 is YNFKEQ. Trimming took 4 bases from V and 6 from J; bases not matched to a gene: 6. CDR3 length: 14 residues. Here the CDR3 DNA reads TGTGCCAGCAGCCCGACAGGGTTTGGCAATGAGCAGTTCTTC. Amino acids: CASSPTGFGNEQFF.

This clonotype was seen repeatedly, ten times or more. DNA of the CDR3: TGTGCCAGCAGCCGACAGGCTCTGAACACTGAAGCTTTCTTT. This codes for CASSRQALNTEAFF. V is TRBV12-3 or TRBV12-4 and J is TRBJ1-1; D is possibly TRBD1 (6 bases). The CDR3 extends over 14 amino acids. Trimming pared 6 bases from V and 0 bases from J, leaving 11 bases between.

This clonotype showed up many times. This chain joins TRBV7-4 and TRBJ2-7, with 8 nucleotides matching TRBD2. V lost 3 bases, J lost 2 bases, and 6 bases stayed unmatched. Per the germline V gene, CDR1 is SGHVT and CDR2 is SQSDAQ. This CDR3 region has 15 residues. The CDR3 sequence: CASSLGSGITYEQYF. For the CDR3, the DNA is TGTGCCAGCAGCTTGGGTAGCGGGATCACCTACGAGCAGTACTTC.

This clonotype showed up many times. The chain joins TRBV6-2 or TRBV6-3 to TRBJ2-1; D remains unclear. The ends were cut back, 2 bases at V and 0 bases at J, with 8 bases in the middle. Germline CDR1 reads MNHEY; CDR2 reads SVGEGT. The CDR3 consists of 15 residues. CDR3 residues: CASSYADISYNEQFF. The CDR3 bases are TGTGCCAGCAGTTACGCAGATATCTCCTACAATGAGCAGTTCTTC.

This clonotype has at least ten counts. This sequence joins TRBV6-5 and TRBJ2-1; D not certain. Germline assignment: CDR1 MNHEY and CDR2 SVGAGI. The CDR3 contains 13 residues. The V end lost 1 base, the J end lost 6 bases, and 7 bases lay between the germline ends. This CDR3 reads CASSYYGANEQFF. In nucleotides, the CDR3 is TGTGCCAGCAGTTACTATGGCGCCAATGAGCAGTTCTTC.

This clonotype has a count of ten or more. The CDR3: CAISATGVGTQYF. CDR3 bases: TGTGCCATCAGTGCGACAGGGGTGGGGACCCAGTACTTC. The genes are TRBV10-3 and TRBJ2-5, with 8 bases identical to TRBD1. The CDR3 consists of 13 residues. The germline V gene encodes CDR1 ENHRY and CDR2 SYGVKD. The V segment lost 4 bases and the J segment 7 bases; nucleotides outside the gene matches: 5.

This clonotype was detected ten times or more. The V call is TRBV7-9, the J call TRBJ1-2, with D possibly matching TRBD1 (5 bases). The length of the CDR3 is 14 residues. V lost 1 base and J lost 8, with 14 bases in between. Germline V gives CDR1 SEHNR, CDR2 FQNEAQ (reference sequence). CDR3 coding DNA: TGTGCCAGCAGCTTAGAAGTGGGGGTTGGAGGCTACACCTTC. Translation: CASSLEVGVGGYTF.

This clonotype was counted many times. The chain carries TRBV10-3 and TRBJ2-7; no reliable D call. Trimming left V 0 bases short and J 2 bases short, with 8 bases between. The CDR3 is 14 amino acids. CDR1 and CDR2 from the germline V gene are ENHRY and SYGVKD. Here the CDR3 DNA reads TGTGCCATCAGTGAGTCAGGGCCCACCTACGAGCAGTACTTC. Translation: CAISESGPTYEQYF.

This clonotype was recorded many times. CDR3 DNA: TGTGCCAGCAGCCTAGCGGGAGTGGCGGAGACCCAGTACTTC. This encodes CASSLAGVAETQYF. The chain links TRBV12-3 or TRBV12-4 to TRBJ2-5, with 10 bases fitting TRBD2. The trim removed 6 bases at V and 5 bases at J, leaving 6 bases unmatched. There are 14 residues in the CDR3.

The rearrangement links TRBV5-1 to TRBJ2-1, with TRBD2 matching over 12 bases. Germline CDR1 reads SGHRS; CDR2 reads YFSETQ. The CDR3 runs 15 residues. The trim removed 4 bases at V and 6 bases at J, leaving 5 bases unmatched. The CDR3 sequence is CASSPLAGGPNEQFF. In DNA, the CDR3 is TGCGCCAGCAGCCCGCTAGCGGGAGGGCCCAATGAGCAGTTCTTC. The full variable domain, with the rest looked up from reference TRBV5-1 and TRBJ2-1, is KAGVTQTPRYLIKTRGQQVTLSCSPISGHRSVSWYQQTPGQGLQFLFEYFSETQRNKGNFPGRFSGRQFSNSRSEMNVSTLELGDSALYLCASSPLAGGPNEQFFGPGTRLTVL.

Many counts were recorded for this clonotype. The chain links TRBV5-1 to TRBJ2-5; perhaps TRBD2 as D (5 bases). CDR1 is SGHRS, CDR2 YFSETQ, per germline. This CDR3 is 14 amino acids long. With 4 bases removed from V and 0 bases from J, the gap between germline ends came to 10 bases. CDR3 in amino acids: CASSEPGYQETQYF. The CDR3, as DNA: TGCGCCAGCAGCGAGCCGGGATACCAAGAGACCCAGTACTTC.

This clonotype was observed many times. V and J are TRBV10-3 and TRBJ1-5, with 7 bases fitting TRBD1. Looked up from germline, CDR1 is ENHRY and CDR2 is SYGVKD. The CDR3 length is 15 residues. Unmatched junction bases numbered 5, after V lost 6 bases and J lost 0 bases. The CDR3 spells CAIRGTAVSNQPQHF. Here the CDR3 DNA reads TGTGCCATCAGGGGGACAGCAGTTAGCAATCAGCCCCAGCATTTT.

This chain connects TRBV24-1 to TRBJ2-1; 13 nucleotides align to TRBD2. Germline CDR1 KGHDR, CDR2 SFDVKD. The CDR3 is made up of 17 amino acids. V lost 4 bases, J lost 7 bases, and 9 bases stayed unmatched. The CDR3 protein is CATSERTSGRFRNEQFF. CDR3 DNA sequence: TGTGCCACCAGTGAGAGGACTAGCGGGAGATTTCGAAATGAGCAGTTCTTC.

This clonotype was observed many times. One end of the junction fails to match germline, which may point to a read error. The chain links TRBV20-1 to TRBJ2-1; D call uncertain. This CDR3 has 11 amino acids. Per the germline V gene, CDR1 is DFQATT and CDR2 is SNEGSKA (reference sequence). As DNA, the CDR3 is TGCAGTGCCCCCCTCTACGATGAGCAGTTCTTC. It codes for CSAPLYDEQFF.

In its sample, this clonotype was seen many times. J is TRBJ2-3 and V is TRBV5-1, with 8 bases lining up with TRBD1. V lost 5 bases and J lost 1; bases outside the gene matches: 6. CDR3 length: 15 amino acids. Germline V gene data show CDR1 as SGHRS and CDR2 as YFSETQ. CDR3: CASRVQGDRTDTQYF. CDR3 coding DNA: TGCGCCAGCAGGGTACAGGGGGACCGCACAGATACGCAGTATTTT.

This clonotype was seen many times. The chain combines TRBV12-3 or TRBV12-4 with TRBJ1-4; TRBD1 matches 12 bases. J lost 6 bases, V lost 6 bases, and 8 bases had no gene match. The CDR3 runs to 16 residues. The CDR3 reads CASRTTGQGAYEKLFF. In nucleotides, the CDR3 is TGTGCCAGCAGGACGACGGGACAGGGGGCATATGAAAAACTGTTTTTT.